The entry below gives a single TCR beta chain sequence along with its context. As yet, its antigen is unknown. The data belong to a study of breast tumors, draining lymph nodes, adjacent tissues. Between the trimmed V and J ends, which lost 3 bases and 7 bases, there was a span of 20 bases. The CDR3 extends over 16 amino acids. Per the germline V gene, CDR1 is MGHDK and CDR2 is SYGVNS. Study-wide results and caveats: Most tumor T cells seemingly derive from lymph node, then expand in tumor. The lymph node origin of tumor T cells was framed as consistent with a hypothesis, not demonstrated.

TCRdb reprocessed the multiplex PCR reads with MiXCR, giving one entry per CDR3 protein. The table records over 60,000 distinct CDR3 sequences, around 60% of them present only once. The TCR was taken from a female donor with breast cancer. Some clones in this sample may be carry-over from other donors' samples. The chain couples TRBV25-1 to TRBJ2-3; D might be TRBD2 (5 bases). Sequenced input: breast tumor tissue. For the CDR3, the DNA is TGTGCCAGCAGTGACCTTGGCCGGGGTAGCGCGAATACGCAGTATTTT. This sequence encodes CASSDLGRGSANTQYF.